A single sample gave rise to the 7 T cell receptor beta chains below, sequenced in a study of patients and donors after allogeneic stem cell transplantation. TCRdb recomputed calls from the RT-PCR reads with MiXCR, one row per CDR3 protein. The top ten clones hold 6% to 8% of a sample with about 410,000 distinct CDR3 sequences, around 16% of them seen once. Sequencing was done on a sample of blood, either unsorted or a sorted T cell fraction (not recorded which). The source is a human donor who was either an allogeneic HSCT recipient or a stem cell or donor lymphocyte infusion donor (not recorded which). It is not recorded whose cells these are; they may come from a transplant donor.

This clonotype was seen repeatedly, ten times or more. The chain is built from TRBV20-1 and TRBJ1-2; 7 nucleotides match TRBD1. The trim removed 4 bases at V and 0 bases at J, leaving 8 bases unmatched. CDR1 and CDR2 (germline): DFQATT, SNEGSKA (reference sequence). The CDR3 spans 15 residues. CDR3 region: CSATTAGTANYGYTF. In DNA form, the CDR3 reads TGCAGTGCTACCACCGCCGGGACAGCTAACTATGGCTACACCTTC.

The V gene is TRBV4-2, the J gene TRBJ2-7; tentatively, D is TRBD1 (5 bases). V was cut by 3 bases and J by 0 bases, with 15 bases left in between. Germline V CDR1 and CDR2: LGHNA, YNFKEQ. The CDR3 sequence is 16 residues long. This CDR3 reads CASSHATDGLSYEQYF. In DNA, the CDR3 is TGTGCCAGCAGCCATGCGACAGACGGGCTCTCCTACGAGCAGTACTTC.

The V call is TRBV10-3, the J call TRBJ2-5; D is unclear. CDR1 is ENHRY and CDR2 is SYGVKD in the germline V gene. Deletions cut 8 bases from V and 2 bases from J, with 15 bases between. This CDR3 is built from 14 residues. CDR3 residues: CAIQKKDGQETQYF. In DNA, the CDR3 is TGTGCCATCCAAAAGAAGGACGGACAAGAGACCCAGTACTTC.

This clonotype was found many times. The chain has TRBV12-3 or TRBV12-4 and TRBJ2-1, with 9 bases matching TRBD2. The CDR3 is 16 residues long. Trimming cost V 2 bases and J 4 bases; bases outside gene matches: 6. Here the CDR3 reads CASSLPPGLAYNEQFF. The CDR3 bases are TGTGCCAGCAGTTTACCCCCTGGACTAGCGTACAATGAGCAGTTCTTC.

The J gene is TRBJ2-3, the V gene TRBV18, with D possibly matching TRBD1 (5 bases). V dropped 6 bases and J dropped 3 bases, with 10 bases sitting between them. The CDR3 has 13 amino acids. CDR1 KGHSH and CDR2 LQKENI come from the germline V gene. The CDR3 DNA reads as TGTGCCAGCTCGGAGCAGGGTACAGATACGCAGTATTTT. Translation gives CASSEQGTDTQYF.

This clonotype has at least ten counts. This sequence joins TRBV27 and TRBJ1-1; D is unclear. Germline-derived CDR1 and CDR2 are MNHEY and SMNVEV (reference sequence). The germline V and J ends were trimmed by 3 bases and 8 bases, with 13 bases remaining between them. The CDR3 is 13 residues long. This CDR3 reads CASSLGNTAEAFF. The DNA of the CDR3 is TGTGCCAGCAGTTTGGGTAACACCGCCGAAGCTTTCTTT.

V is TRBV7-8 and J is TRBJ2-3, with D possibly TRBD2 on 5 matching bases. Germline-derived CDR1 and CDR2 are SGHVS and FQNEAQ. The CDR3 length is 16 residues. V was pared by 0 bases and J by 1 base, with 11 bases between. The CDR3 reads CASSLAFGGRTDTQYF. The CDR3 region has the DNA TGTGCCAGCAGCTTAGCGTTTGGAGGCCGCACAGATACGCAGTATTTT.